This T cell receptor beta chain was found in a study of OX40 agonist ivuxolimab in advanced cancers. Study overall: Of the participants, 40% had some prior anti-PD-1, anti-PD-L1 or anti-CTLA-4 therapy, which was allowed. Findings and limits, study-wide: With doses of 0.1 to 3.0 mg/kg, CD4+ and CD8+ blood T cells had undergone clonal expansion by week 6. Expanded peripheral T-cell antigen specificity went undetermined.

Libraries were prepared by immunoSEQ multiplex PCR; TCRdb keeps only in-frame clonotypes and omits some of them. The sample has 90,000 to 150,000 clones; 80% to 90% are singletons. Exclusion applied to patients with autoimmune disease history or systemic immunosuppression. This clone has only a few counts. No antigen is known for it. The CDR3 totals 12 residues. V gave up 5 bases and J gave up 9 bases, with 11 bases separating them. Germline V gene data show CDR1 as ENHRY and CDR2 as SYGVKD. This TCR was sampled from an adult with an advanced solid tumor such as melanoma, head and neck, liver or kidney cancer. The sample here was CD4+ or CD8+ T cells sorted from blood, taken in a trial of the OX40 agonist ivuxolimab. J is TRBJ2-1 and V is TRBV10-3, with unresolved D. CDR3 in amino acids: CAISLDIGEQFF. The CDR3 coding sequence is TGTGCCATCAGTCTAGACATTGGTGAGCAGTTCTTC.